This T cell receptor beta chain comes out of a study of T-cell reconstitution after alpha-beta-depleted transplantation in children. This clonotype was seen at least ten times. Antigen unknown. Unique molecular identifiers tagged the TCRbeta library. TCRdb independently ran MiXCR on the PCR reads; one entry per CDR3 protein. The data contain approximately 99,000 distinct CDR3 sequences, 5% to 8% of them singletons. General observations from the study: One year post-transplant, T-cell counts and diversity were largely derived from T cells produced anew. Reported findings indicate that, about two months after transplant, alpha-beta T cells came from several hundred expanded clones, which were derived from non-depleted graft cells. Surviving recipient T cells and thymic progenitors underlay high day-60 TCRbeta diversity in some patients.

CDR1 and CDR2 from the germline V gene are SEHNR and FQNEAQ (reference sequence). The CDR3 has 13 amino acids. The V segment lost 5 bases and the J segment 4 bases; nucleotides outside the gene matches: 5. The chain is built from TRBV7-9 and TRBJ2-7, with 7 bases lining up with TRBD2. Here the sequenced sample was PBMCs, mostly from graft donor cells, taken 360 days after TCRalphabeta/CD19-depleted stem cell transplant. The TCR sequence derives from a male patient between 2 and 15 years old who had a stem cell transplant for acute lymphoblastic leukemia, so the T cells may come from the graft donor. Here the CDR3 reads CASSRRTSYEQYF. CDR3 nucleotides: TGTGCCAGCAGCCGACGGACTAGTTACGAGCAGTACTTC.